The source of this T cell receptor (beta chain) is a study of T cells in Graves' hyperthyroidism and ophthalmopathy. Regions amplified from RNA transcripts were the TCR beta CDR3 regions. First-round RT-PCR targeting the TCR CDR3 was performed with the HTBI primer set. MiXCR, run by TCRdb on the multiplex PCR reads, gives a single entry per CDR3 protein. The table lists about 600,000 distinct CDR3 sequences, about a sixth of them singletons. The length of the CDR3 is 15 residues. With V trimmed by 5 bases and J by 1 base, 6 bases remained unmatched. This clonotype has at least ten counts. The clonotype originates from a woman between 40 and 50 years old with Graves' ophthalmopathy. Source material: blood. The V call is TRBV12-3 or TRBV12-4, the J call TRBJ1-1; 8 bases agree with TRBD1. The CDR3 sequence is CASSPWTGPNTEAFF. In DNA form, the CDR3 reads TGTGCCAGCAGTCCCTGGACAGGGCCGAACACTGAAGCTTTCTTT.